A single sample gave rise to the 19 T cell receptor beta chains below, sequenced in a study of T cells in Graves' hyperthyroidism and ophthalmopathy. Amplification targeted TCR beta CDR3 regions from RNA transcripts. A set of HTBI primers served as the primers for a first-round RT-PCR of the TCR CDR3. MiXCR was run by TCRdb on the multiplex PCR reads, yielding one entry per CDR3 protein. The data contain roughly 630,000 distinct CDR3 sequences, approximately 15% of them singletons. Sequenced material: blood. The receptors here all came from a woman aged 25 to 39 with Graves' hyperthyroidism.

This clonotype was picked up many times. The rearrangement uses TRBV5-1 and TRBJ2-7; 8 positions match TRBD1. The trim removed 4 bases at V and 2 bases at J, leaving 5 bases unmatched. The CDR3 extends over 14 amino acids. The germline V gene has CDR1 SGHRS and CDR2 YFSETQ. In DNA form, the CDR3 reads TGCGCCAGCAGCCAGAGGACAGGGACCTACGAGCAGTACTTC. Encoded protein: CASSQRTGTYEQYF.

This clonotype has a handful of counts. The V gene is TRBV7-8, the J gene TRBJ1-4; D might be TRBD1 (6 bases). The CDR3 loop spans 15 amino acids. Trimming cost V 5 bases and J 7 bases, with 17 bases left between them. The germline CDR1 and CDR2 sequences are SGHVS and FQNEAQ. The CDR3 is CASSPNRARGEKLFF. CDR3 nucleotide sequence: TGTGCCAGCAGCCCAAACAGGGCCCGGGGTGAAAAACTGTTTTTT.

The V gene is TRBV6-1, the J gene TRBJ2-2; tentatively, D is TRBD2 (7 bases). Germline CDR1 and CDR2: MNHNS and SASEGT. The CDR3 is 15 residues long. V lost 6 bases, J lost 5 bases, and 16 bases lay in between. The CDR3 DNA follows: TGTGCCAGCAGCTATGGACTAGGGGGAACCGGGGAGCTGTTTTTT. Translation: CASSYGLGGTGELFF.

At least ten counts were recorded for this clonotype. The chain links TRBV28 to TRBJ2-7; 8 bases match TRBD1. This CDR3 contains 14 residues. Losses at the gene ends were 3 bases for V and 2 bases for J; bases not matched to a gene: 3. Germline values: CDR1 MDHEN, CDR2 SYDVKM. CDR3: CASSLTGVTYEQYF. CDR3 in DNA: TGTGCCAGCAGTTTGACAGGGGTAACCTACGAGCAGTACTTC.

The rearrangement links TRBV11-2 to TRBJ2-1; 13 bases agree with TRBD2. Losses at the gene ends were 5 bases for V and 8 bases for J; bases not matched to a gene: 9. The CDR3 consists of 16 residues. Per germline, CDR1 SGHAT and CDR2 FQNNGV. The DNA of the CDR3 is TGTGCCAGCAGCCGGACTAGCGGGAGCACCGGCGATGAGCAGTTCTTC. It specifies CASSRTSGSTGDEQFF.

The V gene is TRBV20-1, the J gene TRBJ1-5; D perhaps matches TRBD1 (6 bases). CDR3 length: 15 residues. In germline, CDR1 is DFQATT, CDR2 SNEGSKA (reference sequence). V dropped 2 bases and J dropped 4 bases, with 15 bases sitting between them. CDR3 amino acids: CSARSQGFGNQPQHF. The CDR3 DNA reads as TGCAGTGCTAGAAGTCAGGGGTTCGGAAATCAGCCCCAGCATTTT.

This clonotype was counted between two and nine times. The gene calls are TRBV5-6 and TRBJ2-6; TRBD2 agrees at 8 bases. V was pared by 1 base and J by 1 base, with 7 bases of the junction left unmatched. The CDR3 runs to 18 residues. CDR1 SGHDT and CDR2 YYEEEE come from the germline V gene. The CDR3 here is CASSLLAGIVSGANVLTF. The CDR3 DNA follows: TGTGCCAGCAGCTTGTTAGCGGGAATAGTATCTGGGGCCAACGTCCTGACTTTC.

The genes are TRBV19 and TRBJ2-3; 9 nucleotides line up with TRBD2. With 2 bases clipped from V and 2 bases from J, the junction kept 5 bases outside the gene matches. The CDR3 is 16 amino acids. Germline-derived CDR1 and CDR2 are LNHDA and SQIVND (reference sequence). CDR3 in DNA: TGTGCCAGTAGTATACTTAGCGGGAGCCTCACAGATACGCAGTATTTT. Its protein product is CASSILSGSLTDTQYF.

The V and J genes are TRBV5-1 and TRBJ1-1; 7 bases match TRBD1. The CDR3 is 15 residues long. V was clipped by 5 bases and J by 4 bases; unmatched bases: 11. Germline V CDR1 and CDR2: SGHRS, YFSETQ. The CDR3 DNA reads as TGCGCCAGCAGTCCAACCACAGGGGTGAGCACTGAAGCTTTCTTT. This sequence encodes CASSPTTGVSTEAFF.

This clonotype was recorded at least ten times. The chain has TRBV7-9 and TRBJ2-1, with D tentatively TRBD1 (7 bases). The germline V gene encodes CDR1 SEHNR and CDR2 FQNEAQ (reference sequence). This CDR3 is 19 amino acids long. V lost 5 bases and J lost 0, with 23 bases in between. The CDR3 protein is CASSKSWGGTESSYNEQFF. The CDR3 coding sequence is TGTGCCAGCAGCAAATCCTGGGGCGGGACAGAGAGCTCCTACAATGAGCAGTTCTTC.

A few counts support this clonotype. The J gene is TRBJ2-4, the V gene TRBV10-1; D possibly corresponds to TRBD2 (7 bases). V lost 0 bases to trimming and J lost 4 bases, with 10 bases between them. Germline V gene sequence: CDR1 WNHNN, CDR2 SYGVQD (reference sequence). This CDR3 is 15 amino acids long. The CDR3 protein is CASSESRGAKNIQYF. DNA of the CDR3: TGCGCCAGCAGTGAGTCTCGGGGGGCTAAAAACATTCAGTACTTC.

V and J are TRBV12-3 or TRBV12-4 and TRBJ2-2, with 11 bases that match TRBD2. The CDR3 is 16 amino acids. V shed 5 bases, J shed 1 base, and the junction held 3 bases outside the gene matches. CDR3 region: CASSHGTSGNTGELFF. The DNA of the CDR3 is TGTGCCAGCAGTCACGGGACTAGCGGGAACACCGGGGAGCTGTTTTTT.

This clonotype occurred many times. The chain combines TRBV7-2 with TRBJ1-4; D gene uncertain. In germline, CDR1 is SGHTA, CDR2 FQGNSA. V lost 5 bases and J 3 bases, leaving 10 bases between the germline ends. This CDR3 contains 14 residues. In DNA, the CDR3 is TGTGCCAGCAGCCCGGACCGATCTAATGAAAAACTGTTTTTT. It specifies CASSPDRSNEKLFF.

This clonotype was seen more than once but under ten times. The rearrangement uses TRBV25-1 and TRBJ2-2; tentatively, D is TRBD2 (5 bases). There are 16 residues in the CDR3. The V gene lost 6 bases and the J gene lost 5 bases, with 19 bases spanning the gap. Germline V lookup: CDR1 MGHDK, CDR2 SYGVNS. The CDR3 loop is CASRKYSGKGTGELFF. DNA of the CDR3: TGTGCCAGCAGAAAATACAGCGGTAAAGGGACCGGGGAGCTGTTTTTT.

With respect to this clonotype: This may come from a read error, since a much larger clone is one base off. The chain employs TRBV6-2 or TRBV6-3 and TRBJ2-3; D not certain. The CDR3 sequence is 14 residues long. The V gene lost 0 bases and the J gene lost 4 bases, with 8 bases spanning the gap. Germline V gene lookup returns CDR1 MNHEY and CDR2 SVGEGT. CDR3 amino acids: CASSYSKGADTQYF. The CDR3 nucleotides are TGTGCCAGCAGTTACTCGAAAGGCGCAGATACGCAGTATTTT.

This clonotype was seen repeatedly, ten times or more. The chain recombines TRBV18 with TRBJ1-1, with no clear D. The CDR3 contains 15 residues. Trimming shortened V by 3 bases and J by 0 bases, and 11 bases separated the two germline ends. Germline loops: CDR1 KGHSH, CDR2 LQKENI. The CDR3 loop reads CASSPREGLNTEAFF. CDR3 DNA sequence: TGTGCCAGCTCACCCCGGGAGGGTTTGAACACTGAAGCTTTCTTT.

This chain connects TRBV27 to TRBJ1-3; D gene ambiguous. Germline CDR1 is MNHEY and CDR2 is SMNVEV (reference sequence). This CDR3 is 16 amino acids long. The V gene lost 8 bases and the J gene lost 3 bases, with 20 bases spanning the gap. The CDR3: CASSGPPGLVGNTIYF. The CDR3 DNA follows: TGTGCCAGCTCGGGCCCTCCAGGTTTGGTTGGAAACACCATATATTTT.

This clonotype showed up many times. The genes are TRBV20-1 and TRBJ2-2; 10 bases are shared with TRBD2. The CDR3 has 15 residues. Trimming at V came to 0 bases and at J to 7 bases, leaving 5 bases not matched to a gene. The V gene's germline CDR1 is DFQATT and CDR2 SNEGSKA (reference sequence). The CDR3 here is CSARELAGVNGELFF. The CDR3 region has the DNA TGCAGTGCTAGAGAGCTAGCGGGAGTGAACGGGGAGCTGTTTTTT.

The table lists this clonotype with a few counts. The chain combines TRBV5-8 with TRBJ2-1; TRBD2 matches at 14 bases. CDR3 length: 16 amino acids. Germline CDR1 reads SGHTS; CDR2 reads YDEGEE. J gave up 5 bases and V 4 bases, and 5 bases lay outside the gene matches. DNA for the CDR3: TGTGCCAGCAGCCGTGAGGGACTAGCGGGGGACAATGAGCAGTTCTTC. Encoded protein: CASSREGLAGDNEQFF.